The TCR beta chain under discussion was sequenced for a study of OX40 agonist ivuxolimab in advanced cancers. The study's findings and limits: In general, CD8+ T cells held more expanded clones than CD4+ did, on average. Partial responders at 0.1-3.0 mg/kg showed near-lowest clonal expansion.

This CDR3 spans 13 amino acids. With V trimmed by 2 bases and J by 6 bases, 4 bases remained unmatched. CDR1 is SGHRS, CDR2 YFSETQ, per germline. Only in-frame clones appear in the TCRdb table, and some are missing; sequencing was by immunoSEQ multiplex PCR. The sample carries about 60,000 clones, roughly 86% recorded once. With respect to this clone: What it recognizes is unknown.

The TCR was taken from an adult with an advanced solid tumor such as melanoma, head and neck, liver or kidney cancer. This chain uses TRBV5-1 with TRBJ1-2; TRBD1 matches 7 bases. The material sequenced was CD4+ or CD8+ T cells sorted from blood, taken in a trial of the OX40 agonist ivuxolimab. CDR3 sequence (DNA): TGCGCCAGCAGCTTAGGGACAGCTAATGGCTACACCTTC. Its protein is CASSLGTANGYTF.